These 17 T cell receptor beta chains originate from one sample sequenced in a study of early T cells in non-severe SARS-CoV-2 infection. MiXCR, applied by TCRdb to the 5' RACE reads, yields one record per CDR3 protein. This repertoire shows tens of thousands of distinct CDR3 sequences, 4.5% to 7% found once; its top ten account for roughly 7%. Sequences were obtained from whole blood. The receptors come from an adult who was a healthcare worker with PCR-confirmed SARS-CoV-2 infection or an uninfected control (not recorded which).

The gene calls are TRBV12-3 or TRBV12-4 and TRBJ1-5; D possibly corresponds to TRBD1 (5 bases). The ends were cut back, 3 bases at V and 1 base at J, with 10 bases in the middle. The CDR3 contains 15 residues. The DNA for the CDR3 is TGTGCCAGCAGTTTGCGGGGACGAAGCAATCAGCCCCAGCATTTT. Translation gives CASSLRGRSNQPQHF.

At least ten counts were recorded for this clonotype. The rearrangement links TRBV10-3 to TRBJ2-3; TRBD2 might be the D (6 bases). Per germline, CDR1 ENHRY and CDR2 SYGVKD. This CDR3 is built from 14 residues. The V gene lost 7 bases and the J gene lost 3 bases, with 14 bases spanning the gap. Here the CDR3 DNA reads TGTGCCATCAAATTTGGGGGGAAAACAGATACGCAGTATTTT. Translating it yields CAIKFGGKTDTQYF.

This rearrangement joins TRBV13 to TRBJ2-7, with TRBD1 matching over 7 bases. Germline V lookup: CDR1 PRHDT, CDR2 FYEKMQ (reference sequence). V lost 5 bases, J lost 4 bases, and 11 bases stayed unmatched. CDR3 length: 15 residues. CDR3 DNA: TGTGCCAGCAGCCGAACAGGGGTAAAGGAGTACGAGCAGTACTTC. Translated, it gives CASSRTGVKEYEQYF.

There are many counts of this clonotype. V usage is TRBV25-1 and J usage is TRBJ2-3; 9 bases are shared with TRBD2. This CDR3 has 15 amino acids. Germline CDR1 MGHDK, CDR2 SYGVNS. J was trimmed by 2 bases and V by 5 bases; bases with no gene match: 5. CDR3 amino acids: CASSPQRGDTDTQYF. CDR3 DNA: TGTGCCAGCAGTCCCCAGCGGGGGGACACAGATACGCAGTATTTT.

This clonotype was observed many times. As DNA, the CDR3 is TGCGCCAGCAGTGAGCCGGGTCTGAATCAGCCCCAGCATTTT. It codes for CASSEPGLNQPQHF. V is TRBV10-2 and J is TRBJ1-5, with D unclear. Germline loops: CDR1 WSHSY, CDR2 SAAADI. The CDR3 totals 14 residues. Trimming took 2 bases from V and 4 from J, leaving 9 bases between them.

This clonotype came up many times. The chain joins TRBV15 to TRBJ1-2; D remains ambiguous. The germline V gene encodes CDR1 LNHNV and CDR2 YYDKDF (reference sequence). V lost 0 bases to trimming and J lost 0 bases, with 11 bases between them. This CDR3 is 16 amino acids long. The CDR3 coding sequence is TGTGCCACCAGCAGAGATCTACAGCGAGCTAACTATGGCTACACCTTC. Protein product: CATSRDLQRANYGYTF.

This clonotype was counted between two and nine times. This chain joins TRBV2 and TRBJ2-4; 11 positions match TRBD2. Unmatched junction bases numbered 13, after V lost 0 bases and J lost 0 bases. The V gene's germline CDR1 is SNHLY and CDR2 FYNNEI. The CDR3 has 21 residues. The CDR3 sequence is CASSEASGTSGHVLAKNIQYF. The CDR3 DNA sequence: TGTGCCAGCAGTGAAGCCAGCGGGACTAGCGGCCACGTACTAGCCAAAAACATTCAGTACTTC.

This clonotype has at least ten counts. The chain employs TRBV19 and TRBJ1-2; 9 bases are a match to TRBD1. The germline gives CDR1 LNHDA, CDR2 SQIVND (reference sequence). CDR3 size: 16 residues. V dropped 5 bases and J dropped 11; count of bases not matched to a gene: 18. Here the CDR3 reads CASSFRPPDRGRGYTF. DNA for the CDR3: TGTGCCAGTAGTTTCCGACCCCCGGACAGGGGCCGCGGGTACACCTTC.

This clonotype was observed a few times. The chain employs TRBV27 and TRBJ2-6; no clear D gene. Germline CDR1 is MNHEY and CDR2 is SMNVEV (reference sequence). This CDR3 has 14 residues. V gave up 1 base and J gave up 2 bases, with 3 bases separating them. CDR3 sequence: CASSLFAGANVLTF. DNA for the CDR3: TGTGCCAGCAGTTTATTCGCTGGGGCCAACGTCCTGACTTTC.

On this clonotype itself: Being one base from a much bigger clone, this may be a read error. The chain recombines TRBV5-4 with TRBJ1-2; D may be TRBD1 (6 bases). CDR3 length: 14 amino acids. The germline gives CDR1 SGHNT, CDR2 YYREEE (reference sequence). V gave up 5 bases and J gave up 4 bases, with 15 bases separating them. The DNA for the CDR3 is TGTGCCAGCAGGGACAGAATTGCTTCCTATGGCTACACCTTC. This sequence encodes CASRDRIASYGYTF.

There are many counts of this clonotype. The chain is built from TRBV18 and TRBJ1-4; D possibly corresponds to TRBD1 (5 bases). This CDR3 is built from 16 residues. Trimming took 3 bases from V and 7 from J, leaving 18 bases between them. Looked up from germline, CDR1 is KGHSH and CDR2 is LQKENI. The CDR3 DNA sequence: TGTGCCAGCTCACCCTTTTCGTCCCAGGGTCGTGAAAAACTGTTTTTT. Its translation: CASSPFSSQGREKLFF. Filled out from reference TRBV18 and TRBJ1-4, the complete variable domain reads NAGVMQNPRHLVRRRGQEARLRCSPMKGHSHVYWYRQLPEEGLKFMVYLQKENIIDESGMPKERFSAEFPKEGPSILRIQQVVRGDSAAYFCASSPFSSQGREKLFFGSGTQLSVL.

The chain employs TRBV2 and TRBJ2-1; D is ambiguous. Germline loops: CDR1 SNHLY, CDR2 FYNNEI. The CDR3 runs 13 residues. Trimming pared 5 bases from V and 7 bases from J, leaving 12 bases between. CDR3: CASSTDLRNEQFF. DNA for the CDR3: TGTGCCAGCAGTACCGACCTGCGGAATGAGCAGTTCTTC.

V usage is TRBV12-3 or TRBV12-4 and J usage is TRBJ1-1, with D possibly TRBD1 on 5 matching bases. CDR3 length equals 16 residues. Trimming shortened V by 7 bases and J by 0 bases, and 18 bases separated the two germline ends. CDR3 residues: CASTPPEGTVNTEAFF. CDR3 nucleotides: TGTGCCAGCACCCCCCCCGAGGGGACGGTGAACACTGAAGCTTTCTTT.

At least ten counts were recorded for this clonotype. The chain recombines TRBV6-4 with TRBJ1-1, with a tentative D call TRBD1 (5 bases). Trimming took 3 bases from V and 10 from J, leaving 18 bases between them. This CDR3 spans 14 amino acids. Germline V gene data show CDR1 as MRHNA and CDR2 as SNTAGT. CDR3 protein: CASSDNQGVGGAFF. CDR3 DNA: TGTGCCAGCAGTGATAATCAGGGAGTAGGTGGAGCTTTCTTT.

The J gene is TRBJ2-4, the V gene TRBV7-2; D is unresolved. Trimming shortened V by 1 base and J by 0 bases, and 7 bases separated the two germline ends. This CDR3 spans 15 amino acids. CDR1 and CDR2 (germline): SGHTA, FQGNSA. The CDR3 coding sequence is TGTGCCAGCAGCTTAGATCTACTAGCCAAAAACATTCAGTACTTC. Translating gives CASSLDLLAKNIQYF.

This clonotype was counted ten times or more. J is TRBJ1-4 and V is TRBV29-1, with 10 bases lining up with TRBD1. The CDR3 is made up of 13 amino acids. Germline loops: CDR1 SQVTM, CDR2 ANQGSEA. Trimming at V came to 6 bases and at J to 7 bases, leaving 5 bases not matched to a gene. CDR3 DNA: TGCAGCGTCAACCGGGACAGGGGTGAAAAACTGTTTTTT. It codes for CSVNRDRGEKLFF.

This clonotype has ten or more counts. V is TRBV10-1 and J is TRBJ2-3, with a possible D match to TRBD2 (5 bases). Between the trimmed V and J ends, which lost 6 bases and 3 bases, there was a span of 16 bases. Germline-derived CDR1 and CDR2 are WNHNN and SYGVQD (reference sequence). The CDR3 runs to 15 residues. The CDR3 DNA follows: TGCGCCAGCAGCCTTGGGGAGAGAGAGACAGATACGCAGTATTTT. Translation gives CASSLGERETDTQYF.